This T cell receptor beta chain was captured in a study of response to subunit inactivated influenza vaccine. TCRdb ran MiXCR on the RT-PCR reads and lists one entry per CDR3 protein. The sample yields 500,000 to 550,000 distinct CDR3 sequences, around 7.9% seen once. This clonotype occurred a few times. Antigen unknown. CDR3 size: 12 residues. Trimming took 1 base from V and 12 from J, leaving 10 bases between them. Germline CDR1 LNHDA, CDR2 SQIVND (reference sequence). Whole-study findings and limits: The authors suggested that every seasonal influenza vaccination recruits few new T cells.

The source of this sequence is a man aged 45-69 years who received an inactivated influenza vaccine. Here the sequenced sample was PBMCs from blood, taken around 25 months after vaccination. The chain combines TRBV19 with TRBJ2-1; TRBD2 might be the D (6 bases). CDR3 coding DNA: TGTGCCAGTAGTATAGGGGACTTACGGCAGTTCTTC. This gives the protein CASSIGDLRQFF.